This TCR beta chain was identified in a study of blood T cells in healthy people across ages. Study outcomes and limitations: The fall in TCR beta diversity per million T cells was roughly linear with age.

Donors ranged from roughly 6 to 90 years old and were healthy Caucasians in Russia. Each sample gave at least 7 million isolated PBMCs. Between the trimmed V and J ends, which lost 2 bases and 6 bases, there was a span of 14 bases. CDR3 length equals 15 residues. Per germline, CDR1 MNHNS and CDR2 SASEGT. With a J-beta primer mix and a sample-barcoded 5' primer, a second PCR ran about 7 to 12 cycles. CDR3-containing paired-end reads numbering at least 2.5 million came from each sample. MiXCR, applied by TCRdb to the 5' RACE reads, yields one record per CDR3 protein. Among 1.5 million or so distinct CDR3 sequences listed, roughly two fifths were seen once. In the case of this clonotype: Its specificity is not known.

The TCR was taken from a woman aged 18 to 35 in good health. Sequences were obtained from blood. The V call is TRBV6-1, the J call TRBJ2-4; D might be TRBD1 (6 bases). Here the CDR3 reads CASSENRALGNIQYF. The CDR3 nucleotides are TGTGCCAGCAGTGAAAACAGGGCGCTGGGAAACATTCAGTACTTC.